A selection of T cell receptor beta chains follows, all from one sample in a study of regulatory T cells in long-lasting Graves disease. TCRdb recomputed calls from the multiplex PCR reads with MiXCR, one row per CDR3 protein. Among almost 350,000 distinct CDR3 sequences, around a fifth were seen once, and the ten largest hold less than 35%. The specimen comprised peripheral blood mononuclear cells (PBMCs), sampled when the disease was refractory, from a patient treated with antithyroid drugs. The receptor set was obtained from a female donor with Graves disease. Both conserved end residues are part of each CDR3. Each record gives: J gene, V gene, CDR3 protein.

TRBJ2-7 TRBV5-5 CASSPAGTGGYEQYF
TRBJ2-7 TRBV6-1 CASGGYEQYF
TRBJ1-2 TRBV7-9 CASSLSRDSPDYGYTF
TRBJ2-7 TRBV11-1 CASSPWPGHYEQYF
TRBJ2-5 TRBV27 CASSLYGVGQETQYF
TRBJ1-1 TRBV15 CATSRDRGPLNTEAFF
TRBJ1-1 TRBV28 CASSWDRANTEAFF
TRBJ1-5 TRBV10-3 CAISETDSPNQPQHF
TRBJ1-4 TRBV18 CASSRGSRGEKLFF
TRBJ1-5 TRBV12-3/TRBV12-4 CASSLGGTVGQPQHF
TRBJ2-5 TRBV7-2 CASRLTSGTQETQYF
TRBJ1-1 TRBV20-1 CSARVGLMNTEAFF
TRBJ2-7 TRBV2 CASRRTGDTYEQYF
TRBJ1-2 TRBV28 CASQQGREGYTF
TRBJ1-5 TRBV19 CASKRGAGGEDQPQHF
TRBJ1-1 TRBV10-2 CATSGRRNTEAFF
TRBJ1-2 TRBV6-9 CASSYGTGGYTF
TRBJ1-1 TRBV3-1 CASSPHDAEAFF
TRBJ2-2 TRBV3-1 CASSWTDGELFF
TRBJ1-6 TRBV30 CAWKNQGYNSPLHF
TRBJ1-5 TRBV5-1 CASSLTANQPQHF
TRBJ2-7 TRBV5-1 CASSATSGGYTYEQYF
TRBJ2-7 TRBV20-1 CSARRETSYEQYF
TRBJ2-5 TRBV6-2/TRBV6-3 CASSYGGAGSETQYF
TRBJ2-5 TRBV10-1 CASSEGSGPQETQYF
TRBJ2-5 TRBV20-1 CSAAPLAGWQETQYF
TRBJ1-2 TRBV7-9 CASSWDSVNYGYTF
TRBJ2-2 TRBV12-3/TRBV12-4 CASSLKGAGELFF